This T cell receptor beta chain was retrieved from a study of cytomegalovirus exposure and HLA in healthy donors (TCRdb year 2017). About the study as a whole: According to an earlier analysis of a few hundred of the donors, about 179 million T cells yielded roughly 110 million unique TCR beta sequences and more than 250 Gb of sequence data. About 300 gigabases of sequencing data and tens of millions of unique TCR sequences were included in an early release covering roughly 600 HLA-typed donors. The genetic ancestry cluster associated with self-reported Caucasian donors included 80% to 90% of the roughly 360 genotyped donors. The study aimed to test whether signatures of past pathogen exposure could be identified by cataloging public T cell receptors. The T cell repertoires of around 670 subjects were profiled by immunosequencing and related to cytomegalovirus serostatus. Besides the first cohort of around 670 subjects, a separate validation cohort made up of 120 or so different subjects was used. To predict cytomegalovirus infection status, the study combined high-throughput TCR immunosequencing, statistical association of individual TCRs with disease status, and machine learning. A later analysis re-examined previously published TCR beta repertoires from roughly 720 donors and added high-resolution HLA genotyping to investigate patterns of TCR occurrence. Rather than using new phenotypic data, the later analysis identified candidate immune exposures from TCR beta sequences and from how often those sequences occurred across donors. An earlier analysis of several hundred of the donors used high-throughput TCR beta sequencing to judge whether each TCR beta V gene segment behaved as functional or pseudogenic. Alongside the repertoire data, information on donor age, sex, ethnicity and CMV serostatus was compiled. In a later genetic analysis, genome-wide SNP genotypes for about 55% of the roughly 670 donors were used, and that subset was treated as a discovery cohort. All discovery cohort repertoires had been generated using a single sequencing platform. Both class I and class II loci were covered by HLA typing, at four-digit resolution. The number of donors typed differed by locus, with about 620-630 for A, B, C, DRB1 and DQB1, 522 for DQA1, about 610 for DPA1, and around 450 for DPB1. Because of strong linkage in the cohort, four to six DR-DQ haplotypes were treated as single units for association and clustering. Across 398 genotyped donors of the cohort, an average of roughly 250,000 unique TCR beta nucleotide sequences per donor were sequenced, and approximately 19% of those sequences were non-productive.

About this clone itself: Its antigen is currently not known. No quality values exist for individual bases; no much larger clone is one base distant.

Study-wide findings and limitations: Sequencing depth was assumed to be roughly uniform across donors in the presence/absence analyses, though that assumption may not hold. A further reported finding was that TCR beta sequences accurately predicted the HLA-A and HLA-B alleles for most subjects in the first cohort. A group of highly shared sequence variants was considered likely to be a technical artifact of the sequencing pipeline. CMV serostatus was the only immune exposure information available for the cohort. In a later analysis, HLA-associated TCR beta chains were found to be more clonally expanded and to have lower generation probabilities than equally common non-associated chains. According to a later genetic analysis, donors in an Asian-associated ancestry cluster had fewer N-insertions in productive TCRs than the roughly 670-donor mean. Because counts were too low, roughly 17 rarely observed V segments, including chromosome 9 orphons, were left out of the earlier analysis of some 600 of the donors. In a later analysis, TCR association rates were found to vary across HLA loci, with the most associated TCRs seen for DRB1 alleles and the fewest for HLA-C alleles. In an earlier analysis of some 540 of the donors, most TCR beta V segments appeared in productive rearrangements about 90% or about 30% of the time, broadly matching IMGT annotations. In a later analysis, most CMV-associated TCR beta chains were found to appear HLA-restricted, with HLA associations seemingly driven largely by CMV exposure. At a false discovery rate of 0.05, a later analysis linked under 20,000 TCR beta sequences to specific HLA alleles. A few of the identified cytomegalovirus-associated TCR beta chains were confirmed in vitro to be specific for cytomegalovirus antigens. The study listed 164 TCR beta chains as associated with cytomegalovirus. When HLA alleles, especially DR and DQ, strongly co-occurred, attributing TCR associations to individual alleles was difficult. In a later analysis, several top co-occurrence clusters were reported to appear linked to parvovirus B19, influenza, CMV and Epstein-Barr virus. The authors suggested that the approach could potentially be generalized to other disease states and immunological phenotypes. The 87-base-pair reads could not distinguish some IMGT-functional V segments, including TRBV6-2 and TRBV6-3, so those segments were excluded. A later genetic analysis associated a missense DCLRE1C variant with V-gene and J-gene trimming of TCR beta chains, and an independent cohort replicated the association. In both the original and validation cohorts, the classifier was reported to diagnose cytomegalovirus status with high specificity and sensitivity. Correlated functional status among segregating V segments might be attributable to linkage disequilibrium, but an unknown experimental factor could not be ruled out. This cohort had only TCR beta chains sequenced, and the lack of alpha or paired-chain data limited which features could be detected. While some public TCRs were present in many individuals, most TCR sequences turned up only very rarely across donors. HLA typing was unavailable for some donors at each locus, so association tests used only the typed subset.

The CDR3 runs 14 amino acids, cysteine and phenylalanine included. Only the CDR3 portion is preserved as DNA: 42 bases, with reading frame beginning at the first base. Trimming costs V 5 bases and J 2 bases, and their ends lie 11 bases apart. CDR1 and CDR2, looked up from the germline V gene (reference sequence), are MNHEY and SMNVEV. Libraries were made using the immunoSEQ multiplex PCR assay. For the multiplex PCR, a mixture combining 60 forward primers for TCR Vbeta segments and 13 reverse primers for TCR Jbeta segments was used. A multiplex PCR assay on genomic DNA amplified the CDR3 region of rearranged TCR beta genes. The Illumina HiSeq System was used to sequence the amplified TCR beta libraries as 87-base-pair reads. As for how the authors treated the data: In a later analysis, 70 million to 95 million unique TCR beta chains were counted across the approximately 670 repertoires, and around 10 million of these chains were shared by at least two donors. Raw reads were error-corrected and collapsed into unique sequences by a nearest-neighbor algorithm in which closely related sequences were merged to remove PCR and sequencing errors. V, D and J gene segments were assigned by aligning CDR3 sequences to IMGT reference sequences. For a sequence to be retained, at least a six-nucleotide match to both a V gene segment and a J gene segment was required. Rearrangements were classified as productive when the CDR3 lacked stop codons and remained in frame with V and J, and all other rearrangements were classified as non-productive. CDR3 was defined by IMGT convention, running from the second conserved V-encoded cysteine to the conserved J-encoded phenylalanine. The earlier analysis of about 590 of the donors excluded sequences that lacked an unambiguous match to a single V gene segment. An earlier analysis of 500 to 600 of the donors classified V segments as functional when productive rearrangements were above 56.7% and as segregating when the standard deviation between donors was above 5%. To diagnose cytomegalovirus status from the catalog of TCR beta chain sequences, a statistical classification framework was built. In a later analysis, V and J genes were assigned by comparing TCR nucleotide sequences against IMGT/GENE-DB human TR gene sequences. In a later analysis, CDR3 sequences and most-parsimonious VDJ recombination scenarios were assigned using the TCRdist pipeline. In a later analysis, each TCR beta chain was defined by its CDR3 amino acid sequence together with its V-gene family, and reads without a unique V-gene family were excluded. A later analysis removed 592 highly shared, low-generation-probability nucleotide sequences to deal with suspected cross-contamination and a sequencing artifact. In a later analysis, a clonal expansion index was calculated for each public chain from normalized within-repertoire ranks of inferred template counts. In a later analysis, generation probabilities were computed with a VDJ recombination model fitted to out-of-frame rearrangements, and the resulting probabilities were checked against IGoR. Hypergeometric tests were used in a later analysis to score TCR-TCR, TCR-HLA and TCR-CMV co-occurrence, with a repertoire-size bias correction applied to the TCR pairs. To estimate false discovery rates, a later analysis permuted the HLA or CMV assignments 20 times. In a later analysis, co-occurring TCRs were grouped using DBSCAN, and TCRdist sequence similarity was added for clustering within HLA-allele-positive subsets. Repertoires with fewer than 30,000 or more than 120,000 public chains were left out of co-occurrence clustering, as were a handful of repertoires with anomalous nucleotide sharing. The clones in this table, taken by TCRdb from immuneACCESS, are in-frame only. Not every clone is retained; where verified, under half of the shortfall comes from an unresolved V gene, and the cause of the rest is unknown. V, J and clone size are taken as reported in that table, and D and trimming were inferred from the DNA itself. Within this sample are under 200,000 clones, with about 85% of them counted one time only. The ten largest clones represent approximately 1.3% of the sample.

The cohort consisted of 670 or so healthy bone marrow donors. All cohort members were sampled while nominally healthy, although unrecorded immune exposures were likely present. The donor was CMV seropositive and was included in the group of about 290 seropositive cohort members. A peripheral blood sample was collected from each donor, and TCR beta sequencing was performed on peripheral blood mononuclear cells. Genomic DNA extraction from the blood cell samples was performed with the Qiagen DNeasy Blood Extraction Kit. The sample comprised PBMCs. The sequence came from a man aged 45-65 years in good health and CMV-seropositive. The chain employs TRBV27 and TRBJ2-3; the D gene is possibly TRBD1, with 6 bases matching. The DNA sequence is as follows: TGTGCCAGCAGTACCAGGGGCCCCACAGATACGCAGTATTTT. It codes for CASSTRGPTDTQYF.